Below are 20 T cell receptor beta chains sequenced from a single sample in a study of PD-1 blockade in mismatch repair-deficient tumors. Data came from immunoSEQ multiplex PCR; TCRdb stores just in-frame clones and leaves some out. The data hold 100,000 or so clones, with over 65% observed a single time. Sequencing was performed on peripheral blood, taken approximately 35 weeks after starting pembrolizumab. These receptors were obtained from an adult with mismatch repair-deficient cancer.

The chain joins TRBV19 to TRBJ1-2, with a tentative D call TRBD1 (6 bases). This CDR3 has 16 amino acids. Trimming stripped 3 bases from V and 6 bases from J, with 20 bases between. Germline V gives CDR1 LNHDA, CDR2 SQIVND (reference sequence). The CDR3 loop is CASSINRDGPVNGYTF. The DNA for the CDR3 is TGTGCCAGTAGTATTAACAGGGACGGACCTGTAAATGGCTACACCTTC.

The V call is TRBV18, the J call TRBJ1-1; 9 positions match TRBD1. This CDR3 is built from 14 residues. From germline, CDR1 is KGHSH and CDR2 LQKENI. Trimming cost V 5 bases and J 6 bases; bases outside gene matches: 7. The CDR3 DNA reads TGTGCCAGCTCAGTGGGACAGGGTAACGCTGAAGCTTTCTTT. This sequence encodes CASSVGQGNAEAFF.

This chain joins TRBV5-1 and TRBJ2-3; 11 bases agree with TRBD1. CDR3 length: 15 residues. Germline loops: CDR1 SGHRS, CDR2 YFSETQ. J was trimmed by 6 bases and V by 4 bases; bases with no gene match: 7. Here the CDR3 reads CASSPWTGGLDTQYF. The CDR3 bases are TGCGCCAGCAGCCCCTGGACAGGGGGCTTGGATACGCAGTATTTT. Based on the CDR3 plus reference TRBV5-1 and TRBJ2-3, the full variable domain is KAGVTQTPRYLIKTRGQQVTLSCSPISGHRSVSWYQQTPGQGLQFLFEYFSETQRNKGNFPGRFSGRQFSNSRSEMNVSTLELGDSALYLCASSPWTGGLDTQYFGPGTRLTVL.

The rearrangement joins TRBV9 to TRBJ2-2; D possibly corresponds to TRBD2 (5 bases). Deletions cut 4 bases from V and 7 bases from J, with 20 bases between. This CDR3 has 16 amino acids. CDR1 is SGDLS and CDR2 is YYNGEE in the germline V gene. The CDR3 DNA is TGTGCCAGCAGCCCAACCGTTCGGGATGACCACGGGGAGCTGTTTTTT. As protein: CASSPTVRDDHGELFF.

This chain uses TRBV5-1 with TRBJ1-2; the match to TRBD1 covers 9 bases. Germline V CDR1 and CDR2: SGHRS, YFSETQ. V shed 4 bases and J 1 base; nucleotides not matched to a gene: 8. CDR3 length: 16 residues. CDR3 protein: CASSPGQGNYNYGYTF. The CDR3 bases are TGCGCCAGCAGCCCGGGACAGGGAAACTATAACTATGGCTACACCTTC.

V usage is TRBV28 and J usage is TRBJ2-1; 9 nucleotides match TRBD2. The V gene end was trimmed by 2 bases and the J gene end by 7 bases; junction bases not matched to a gene: 12. The germline V gene has CDR1 MDHEN and CDR2 SYDVKM. The CDR3 runs 17 residues. CDR3 DNA sequence: TGTGCCAGCAGTTTAAGCGGATTTAGCGGGAGATTAAATGAGCAGTTCTTC. This translates into CASSLSGFSGRLNEQFF.

This chain connects TRBV7-9 to TRBJ2-7, with 10 positions matching TRBD1. CDR1 and CDR2 from the germline V gene are SEHNR and FQNEAQ (reference sequence). V lost 3 bases to trimming and J lost 4 bases; unmatched junction nucleotides: 3. This CDR3 has 14 residues. CDR3 region: CASSLTGGAYEQYF. The CDR3, as DNA: TGTGCCAGCAGCTTGACAGGGGGCGCTTACGAGCAGTACTTC.

The V gene is TRBV4-3, the J gene TRBJ2-7, with unresolved D. V was shortened by 0 bases and J by 7 bases, with 7 bases between the two germline ends. This CDR3 contains 12 residues. Germline V gene sequence: CDR1 LGHNA, CDR2 YSLEER. CDR3 protein: CASSQDLREQYF. CDR3 sequence (DNA): TGCGCCAGCAGCCAAGATCTTCGAGAGCAGTACTTC.

This clone was observed a few times. The V and J genes are TRBV5-3 and TRBJ2-5; D may be TRBD2 (6 bases). TRBV5-3 has ORF status, its function being uncertain. With 4 bases removed from V and 4 bases from J, the gap between germline ends came to 17 bases. The CDR3 has 15 residues. CDR3 nucleotides: TGTGCCAGAAGCATCCGACGGGGGAAGAGAGAGACCCAGTACTTC. It encodes CARSIRRGKRETQYF.

This chain connects TRBV6-5 to TRBJ2-5; TRBD1 agrees at 9 bases. The germline gives CDR1 MNHEY, CDR2 SVGAGI. CDR3 length equals 14 residues. The V and J ends lost 6 bases and 3 bases, in that order; junction bases with no gene match: 5. CDR3 sequence reads: CASSRGQGKETQYF. CDR3 nucleotide sequence: TGTGCCAGCAGCAGGGGACAGGGTAAAGAGACCCAGTACTTC.

This chain joins TRBV9 and TRBJ2-3, with D possibly matching TRBD1 (5 bases). This CDR3 contains 15 residues. Germline V gene lookup returns CDR1 SGDLS and CDR2 YYNGEE. The V and J ends lost 0 bases and 2 bases respectively, with 10 bases between them. In DNA form, the CDR3 reads TGTGCCAGCAGCGTAGCGTGGGGCTCCACAGATACGCAGTATTTT. The encoded protein is CASSVAWGSTDTQYF.

V and J are TRBV19 and TRBJ1-1; D gene ambiguous. CDR1 is LNHDA, CDR2 SQIVND, per germline (reference sequence). V lost 7 bases to trimming and J lost 1 base, with 7 bases between them. The CDR3 length is 12 residues. DNA for the CDR3: TGTGCCAGTATTCAAGGGAACACTGAAGCTTTCTTT. It codes for CASIQGNTEAFF.

A few counts support this clone. This sequence joins TRBV7-9 and TRBJ1-2, with D tentatively TRBD1 (5 bases). The CDR3 has 15 residues. V lost 0 bases, J lost 4 bases, and 12 bases lay in between. Germline lookup yields CDR1 SEHNR and CDR2 FQNEAQ (reference sequence). The DNA of the CDR3 is TGTGCCAGCAGCTTAGCGAGCAGGGTGGCCTATGGCTACACCTTC. This translates into CASSLASRVAYGYTF.

The table lists this clone with many counts. The chain has TRBV19 and TRBJ2-7, with TRBD2 matching over 8 bases. The V and J ends lost 1 base and 5 bases, in that order; junction bases with no gene match: 4. CDR1 is LNHDA and CDR2 is SQIVND in the germline V gene (reference sequence). CDR3 size: 14 residues. CDR3 amino acids: CASSIVAGRDEQYF. DNA for the CDR3: TGTGCCAGTAGTATAGTAGCGGGACGCGACGAGCAGTACTTC.

The V gene is TRBV11-2, the J gene TRBJ1-3; D unresolved. The CDR3 spans 14 residues. With 0 bases removed from V and 4 bases from J, the gap between germline ends came to 7 bases. Germline V gene data show CDR1 as SGHAT and CDR2 as FQNNGV. In DNA, the CDR3 is TGTGCCAGCAGCTTAGAAACAATCGGAAACACCATATATTTT. Its translation: CASSLETIGNTIYF.

The chain links TRBV6-1 to TRBJ2-6; D is uncertain. The CDR3 length is 14 residues. The V end was cut by 6 bases, the J end by 3 bases, with 9 bases between. CDR1 MNHNS and CDR2 SASEGT come from the germline V gene. The CDR3: CASRPPGGANVLTF. The CDR3 bases are TGTGCCAGCAGGCCCCCGGGTGGGGCCAACGTCCTGACTTTC.

The rearrangement joins TRBV18 to TRBJ2-1; 9 bases agree with TRBD2. The CDR3 spans 15 residues. With 3 bases clipped from V and 9 bases from J, the junction kept 9 bases outside the gene matches. Looked up from germline, CDR1 is KGHSH and CDR2 is LQKENI. The CDR3 bases are TGTGCCAGCTCACCGGCGGGAGGGCCTAGGATTGAGCAGTTCTTC. It codes for CASSPAGGPRIEQFF.

J is TRBJ2-1 and V is TRBV7-8, with 11 bases matching TRBD2. The CDR3 runs to 16 residues. Germline assignment: CDR1 SGHVS and CDR2 FQNEAQ. Germline trimming cut 1 base from V and 6 bases from J; bases unmatched to any gene: 5. CDR3 coding DNA: TGTGCCAGCAGCTTAGGCAATAGCGGGAGGGCCAATGAGCAGTTCTTC. This gives the protein CASSLGNSGRANEQFF.

This sequence joins TRBV10-1 and TRBJ1-3, with D unclear. CDR1 and CDR2 from the germline V gene are WNHNN and SYGVQD (reference sequence). V lost 5 bases and J 4 bases, leaving 33 bases between the germline ends. The CDR3 has 21 amino acids. In nucleotides, the CDR3 is TGCGCCAGCAGTCCCACCGCGAACGGACGAAACAAGCCCCACGCGGGAAACACCATATATTTT. This encodes CASSPTANGRNKPHAGNTIYF.

This chain connects TRBV6-1 to TRBJ2-2; 12 positions agree with TRBD1. Looked up from germline, CDR1 is MNHNS and CDR2 is SASEGT. The CDR3 loop spans 14 amino acids. The V and J ends lost 8 bases and 7 bases, in that order; junction bases with no gene match: 5. This chain's CDR3 is CASPGQGAIGELFF. The CDR3 bases are TGTGCCAGCCCGGGACAGGGGGCGATCGGGGAGCTGTTTTTT.